Shown below are 31 T cell receptor beta chains from a single sample sequenced in a study of blood T cell repertoires in COVID-19. Repertoires were generated with immunoSEQ multiplex PCR, while TCRdb's copy carries only in-frame clones and drops some. The table records about 120,000 clones, around nine tenths of them present only once. Sequencing was carried out using peripheral blood. These receptors were collected from a man aged 50 to 59 with acute or convalescent COVID-19.

This clone was counted a single time. This chain uses TRBV29-1 with TRBJ1-1; no definite D call. CDR3 length: 12 residues. The ends were cut back, 6 bases at V and 1 base at J, with 9 bases in the middle. The V gene's germline CDR1 is SQVTM and CDR2 ANQGSEA. The CDR3 loop reads CSVEARNTEAFF. CDR3 nucleotides: TGCAGCGTCGAGGCACGGAACACTGAAGCTTTCTTT.

This chain uses TRBV6-5 with TRBJ2-3, with D possibly being TRBD2 (6 bases). There are 15 residues in the CDR3. The V gene lost 6 bases and the J gene lost 1 base, with 14 bases spanning the gap. Germline values: CDR1 MNHEY, CDR2 SVGAGI. The DNA of the CDR3 is TGTGCCAGCAGCCCACCGGGCGGGGGCACAGATACGCAGTATTTT. It translates to CASSPPGGGTDTQYF.

The rearrangement joins TRBV7-9 to TRBJ1-5; D possibly corresponds to TRBD1 (6 bases). CDR1 SEHNR and CDR2 FQNEAQ come from the germline V gene (reference sequence). V shed 3 bases and J shed 5 bases, with 11 bases lying between them. CDR3 length: 14 residues. In DNA form, the CDR3 reads TGTGCCAGCAGCTTCAGCGAGGGGGATCAGCCCCAGCATTTT. It is translated as CASSFSEGDQPQHF.

The chain has TRBV2 and TRBJ1-1; a weak D match, TRBD1 (5 bases). The CDR3 sequence is 15 residues long. The V gene's germline CDR1 is SNHLY and CDR2 FYNNEI. Trimming removed 5 bases at V and 5 bases at J, with 18 bases between. CDR3 protein: CASSPLAGGGTEAFF. CDR3 DNA: TGTGCCAGCAGTCCGCTAGCGGGGGGGGGTACTGAAGCTTTCTTT.

The DNA for the CDR3 is TGTGCCAGCGGCCGCGGAGGCGAGCAGTACTTC. Translating gives CASGRGGEQYF. The V call is TRBV6-5, the J call TRBJ2-7; perhaps TRBD2 as D (5 bases). There are 11 residues in the CDR3. The germline V gene has CDR1 MNHEY and CDR2 SVGAGI. V was trimmed by 8 bases and J by 6 bases, leaving 11 bases between them.

This clone was seen a handful of times. The rearrangement links TRBV7-9 to TRBJ1-1; possible D gene TRBD1, 5 bases. V lost 5 bases and J lost 1, with 17 bases in between. The CDR3 has 16 residues. Germline V lookup: CDR1 SEHNR, CDR2 FQNEAQ (reference sequence). The chain's CDR3 is CASSPWGGHRNTEAFF. CDR3 nucleotides: TGTGCCAGCAGCCCCTGGGGCGGACACCGGAACACTGAAGCTTTCTTT.

The CDR3 coding sequence is TGTGCCAGCAGGGATCGAGGGAGCTCCTACGAGCAGTACTTC. Its translation: CASRDRGSSYEQYF. The chain employs TRBV27 and TRBJ2-7; TRBD2 might be the D (5 bases). The germline V gene has CDR1 MNHEY and CDR2 SMNVEV (reference sequence). The V end was cut by 6 bases, the J end by 0 bases, with 12 bases between. This CDR3 spans 14 amino acids.

J is TRBJ1-2 and V is TRBV29-1; the D gene is possibly TRBD1 (5 bases). Germline loops: CDR1 SQVTM, CDR2 ANQGSEA. This CDR3 is built from 14 residues. Trimming cost V 0 bases and J 6 bases, with 14 bases left between them. The CDR3 region is CSVEDYRGRDGYTF. CDR3 DNA sequence: TGCAGCGTTGAAGATTATCGGGGGAGGGATGGCTACACCTTC.

This clone was picked up a small number of times. V and J are TRBV11-3 and TRBJ2-1; 14 bases agree with TRBD2. The junction had 15 bases not matched to a gene; V was cut back by 4 bases and J by 4 bases. Germline CDR1 and CDR2: SGHNT and YENEEA. The CDR3 sequence is 20 residues long. The CDR3: CASSSRWTSGRNSGYNEQFF. The DNA of the CDR3 is TGTGCCAGCAGCTCCCGTTGGACTAGCGGGAGGAACTCTGGATACAATGAGCAGTTCTTC. Full variable domain (outside the CDR3, taken from reference TRBV11-3 and TRBJ2-1): EAGVVQSPRYKIIEKKQPVAFWCNPISGHNTLYWYLQNLGQGPELLIRYENEEAVDDSQLPKDRFSAERLKGVDSTLKIQPAELGDSAVYLCASSSRWTSGRNSGYNEQFFGPGTRLTVL.

The J gene is TRBJ2-1, the V gene TRBV18, with 9 positions matching TRBD1. J gave up 7 bases and V 4 bases, and 8 bases lay outside the gene matches. The CDR3 has 15 residues. Germline lookup yields CDR1 KGHSH and CDR2 LQKENI. The DNA of the CDR3 is TGTGCCAGCTCACGATCGGGACAGGGAGGAAATGAGCAGTTCTTC. This codes for CASSRSGQGGNEQFF.

This chain uses TRBV19 with TRBJ1-5, with TRBD1 matching 7 bases. This CDR3 spans 14 amino acids. CDR1 and CDR2 (germline): LNHDA, SQIVND (reference sequence). The V segment lost 10 bases and the J segment 0 bases; nucleotides outside the gene matches: 6. The CDR3 sequence: CATSTGDSNQPQHF. CDR3 nucleotides: TGTGCCACCTCTACAGGGGATAGCAATCAGCCCCAGCATTTT.

CDR3 sequence reads: CASSLRLPGGSGANVLTF. The CDR3 nucleotides read TGTGCCAGCAGCCTCCGTCTTCCCGGGGGTTCTGGGGCCAACGTCCTGACTTTC. The rearrangement uses TRBV11-2 and TRBJ2-6; tentative D call: TRBD2 (6 bases). CDR1 is SGHAT and CDR2 is FQNNGV in the germline V gene. This CDR3 is 18 amino acids long. The V end was cut by 5 bases, the J end by 1 base, with 18 bases between. The full variable domain, its missing parts supplied by reference TRBV11-2 and TRBJ2-6, is EAGVAQSPRYKIIEKRQSVAFWCNPISGHATLYWYQQILGQGPKLLIQFQNNGVVDDSQLPKDRFSAERLKGVDSTLKIQPAKLEDSAVYLCASSLRLPGGSGANVLTFGAGSRLTVL.

This clone was detected once. The gene calls are TRBV5-1 and TRBJ1-1; D ambiguous. The CDR3 consists of 13 residues. In germline, CDR1 is SGHRS, CDR2 YFSETQ. V lost 4 bases and J lost 3, with 10 bases in between. The CDR3 DNA is TGCGCCAGCAGCGGTACAGTGGACACTGAAGCTTTCTTT. This encodes CASSGTVDTEAFF.

The chain joins TRBV11-1 to TRBJ1-4; D is unresolved. Trimming removed 6 bases from V and 7 bases from J, with 12 bases in between. CDR1 and CDR2 (germline): SGHAT, FQDESV (reference sequence). The CDR3 is 13 amino acids. The CDR3 nucleotides read TGTGCCAGCAGGCGTAAAAAGAGTGAAAAACTGTTTTTT. Residues: CASRRKKSEKLFF.

V is TRBV4-3 and J is TRBJ1-2; TRBD1 aligns across 9 bases. The V gene end was trimmed by 3 bases and the J gene end by 6 bases; junction bases not matched to a gene: 5. Germline lookup yields CDR1 LGHNA and CDR2 YSLEER. CDR3 length: 14 residues. CDR3 residues: CASSHGTGLDGYTF. In DNA form, the CDR3 reads TGCGCCAGCAGCCACGGGACAGGGCTCGATGGCTACACCTTC.

This clone was counted between two and nine times. The CDR3 nucleotides read TGTGCCAGCATCCCTCAGGATTATAATTCACCCCTCCACTTT. This gives the protein CASIPQDYNSPLHF. The chain uses TRBV6-5 and TRBJ1-6; no reliable D call. In germline, CDR1 is MNHEY, CDR2 SVGAGI. This CDR3 is built from 14 residues. The V gene lost 7 bases and the J gene lost 4 bases, with 11 bases spanning the gap.

The chain combines TRBV3-1 (or the pseudogene TRBV3-2) with TRBJ2-3; 7 nucleotides align to TRBD1. This CDR3 is built from 12 residues. CDR1 and CDR2 (germline): LGHDT, YNNKEL (reference sequence). Unmatched junction bases numbered 0, after V lost 3 bases and J lost 6 bases. CDR3 residues: CASSHRGDTQYF. The CDR3 bases are TGTGCCAGCAGCCACAGGGGGGATACGCAGTATTTT.

The V and J genes are TRBV15 and TRBJ2-7; D not certain. Germline V gene sequence: CDR1 LNHNV, CDR2 YYDKDF (reference sequence). This CDR3 spans 12 amino acids. Trimming took 3 bases from V and 6 from J, leaving 9 bases between them. CDR3 in amino acids: CATSRTGIEQYF. In DNA, the CDR3 is TGTGCCACCAGCAGGACGGGTATCGAGCAGTACTTC. Filled out from reference TRBV15 and TRBJ2-7, the complete variable domain reads DAMVIQNPRYQVTQFGKPVTLSCSQTLNHNVMYWYQQKSSQAPKLLFHYYDKDFNNEADTPDNFQSRRPNTSFCFLDIRSPGLGDTAMYLCATSRTGIEQYFGPGTRLTVT.

J is TRBJ2-2 and V is TRBV7-9; the D gene is possibly TRBD1 (6 bases). Germline lookup yields CDR1 SEHNR and CDR2 FQNEAQ (reference sequence). The CDR3 covers 16 residues. Trimming pared 3 bases from V and 5 bases from J, leaving 16 bases between. The CDR3: CASSLRLARGTGELFF. In DNA form, the CDR3 reads TGTGCCAGCAGCTTGCGGCTAGCAAGGGGGACCGGGGAGCTGTTTTTT.

The rearrangement uses TRBV1 and TRBJ2-7; TRBD2 reflects the table's D call only, with no check against the DNA. TRBV1 is deemed a pseudogene. The CDR3 consists of 13 residues. The CDR3 nucleotides read TGCACCAGCCTTACTAGCGGTCTCCACGAGCAGTACTTC. Protein product: CTSLTSGLHEQYF.

This clone was observed a single time. The V gene is TRBV11-2, the J gene TRBJ2-3; weak D call: TRBD1 (6 bases). The V gene lost 1 base and the J gene lost 6 bases, with 11 bases spanning the gap. Germline V CDR1 and CDR2: SGHAT, FQNNGV. The CDR3 runs to 14 residues. This CDR3 reads CASSLGWGPDTQYF. CDR3 nucleotide sequence: TGTGCCAGCAGCTTAGGATGGGGGCCCGATACGCAGTATTTT.

The genes are TRBV12-5 and TRBJ1-5; a weak D match, TRBD1 (5 bases). Per germline, CDR1 LGHNT and CDR2 FRNRAP. CDR3 length: 15 residues. Trimming took 2 bases from V and 7 from J, leaving 15 bases between them. CDR3 sequence (DNA): TGTGCTAGTGGTTTGTACCAAGCAGGGAAGCAGCCCCAGCATTTT. Translated: CASGLYQAGKQPQHF.

The CDR3 loop is CASSITGQGSNQPQHF. In DNA form, the CDR3 reads TGTGCCAGTAGTATAACGGGACAGGGTAGCAATCAGCCCCAGCATTTT. The genes are TRBV19 and TRBJ1-5; 9 bases align to TRBD1. The CDR3 consists of 16 residues. From germline, CDR1 is LNHDA and CDR2 SQIVND (reference sequence). Unmatched junction bases numbered 2, after V lost 2 bases and J lost 0 bases.

The chain couples TRBV15 to TRBJ2-1; 9 bases agree with TRBD2. The length of the CDR3 is 15 residues. Germline CDR1 reads LNHNV; CDR2 reads YYDKDF (reference sequence). V gave up 4 bases and J gave up 7 bases; unmatched junction bases: 8. CDR3 coding DNA: TGTGCCACCAGCATACCTAGCGGGATTTTGAATGAGCAGTTCTTC. It specifies CATSIPSGILNEQFF.

This clone has only one observation. The chain links TRBV2 to TRBJ1-5; TRBD1 is a possible D gene (5 bases). This CDR3 region has 16 residues. The V gene's germline CDR1 is SNHLY and CDR2 FYNNEI. With 3 bases removed from V and 4 bases from J, the gap between germline ends came to 16 bases. CDR3 coding DNA: TGTGCCAGCAGTGAGTTGGCAGGGTATCGAAATCAGCCCCAGCATTTT. It specifies CASSELAGYRNQPQHF.

This sequence joins TRBV7-9 and TRBJ1-5, with 7 bases fitting TRBD1. Trimming cost V 0 bases and J 0 bases; bases outside gene matches: 8. Germline V gene sequence: CDR1 SEHNR, CDR2 FQNEAQ (reference sequence). The CDR3 runs to 18 residues. The CDR3 DNA reads TGTGCCAGCAGCTTAGCGACAGGGTGGGGGGCTAGCAATCAGCCCCAGCATTTT. Amino acids: CASSLATGWGASNQPQHF.

The gene calls are TRBV5-6 and TRBJ2-6, with D uncertain. The CDR3 covers 15 residues. Trimming removed 6 bases from V and 0 bases from J, with 10 bases in between. Germline CDR1 SGHDT, CDR2 YYEEEE. CDR3 nucleotide sequence: TGTGCCAGCACCCTTCTACCCTCTGGGGCCAACGTCCTGACTTTC. It translates to CASTLLPSGANVLTF.

The genes are TRBV3-1 (or the pseudogene TRBV3-2) and TRBJ2-1, with 12 bases matching TRBD2. The CDR3 has 15 amino acids. The V and J ends lost 3 bases and 6 bases, in that order; junction bases with no gene match: 3. In germline, CDR1 is LGHDT, CDR2 YNNKEL (reference sequence). The CDR3 bases are TGTGCCAGCAGCCAGACTAGCGGGAGTCTCAATGAGCAGTTCTTC. Translation: CASSQTSGSLNEQFF.

J is TRBJ2-7 and V is TRBV5-4; 11 nucleotides line up with TRBD2. Germline V gene data show CDR1 as SGHNT and CDR2 as YYREEE (reference sequence). The CDR3 runs to 14 residues. V shed 4 bases, J shed 3 bases, and the junction held 3 bases outside the gene matches. The CDR3 loop reads CASSPTSGSYEQYF. The DNA of the CDR3 is TGTGCCAGCAGCCCCACTAGCGGGAGCTACGAGCAGTACTTC.

V usage is TRBV27 and J usage is TRBJ1-5; 7 bases are a match to TRBD1. Germline CDR1 is MNHEY and CDR2 is SMNVEV (reference sequence). V gave up 6 bases and J gave up 4 bases; unmatched junction bases: 6. The CDR3 is 14 amino acids. Here the CDR3 reads CASRRDSRNQPQHF. DNA for the CDR3: TGTGCCAGCAGAAGGGACAGTAGGAATCAGCCCCAGCATTTT.

V is TRBV10-2 and J is TRBJ2-3, with 9 bases identical to TRBD2. The CDR3 totals 15 residues. Trimming removed 6 bases from V and 3 bases from J; junction bases left unmatched: 7. Germline loops: CDR1 WSHSY, CDR2 SAAADI. CDR3 DNA: TGCGCCAGCAGCGTAGCGGGAGTGTTTACAGATACGCAGTATTTT. Translating it yields CASSVAGVFTDTQYF.